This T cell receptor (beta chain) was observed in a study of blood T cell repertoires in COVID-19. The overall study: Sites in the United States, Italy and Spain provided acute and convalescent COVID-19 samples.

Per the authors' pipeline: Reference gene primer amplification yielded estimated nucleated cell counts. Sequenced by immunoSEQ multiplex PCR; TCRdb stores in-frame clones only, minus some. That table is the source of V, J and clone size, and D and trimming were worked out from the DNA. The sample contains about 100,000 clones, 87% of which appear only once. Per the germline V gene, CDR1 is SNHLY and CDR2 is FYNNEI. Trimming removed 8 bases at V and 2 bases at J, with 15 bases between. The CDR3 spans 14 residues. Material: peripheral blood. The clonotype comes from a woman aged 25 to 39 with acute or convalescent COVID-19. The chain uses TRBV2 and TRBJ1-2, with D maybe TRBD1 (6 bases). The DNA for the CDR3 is TGTGCCAGCCAGGGAAGGGGGTTCAACTATGGCTACACCTTC. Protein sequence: CASQGRGFNYGYTF.